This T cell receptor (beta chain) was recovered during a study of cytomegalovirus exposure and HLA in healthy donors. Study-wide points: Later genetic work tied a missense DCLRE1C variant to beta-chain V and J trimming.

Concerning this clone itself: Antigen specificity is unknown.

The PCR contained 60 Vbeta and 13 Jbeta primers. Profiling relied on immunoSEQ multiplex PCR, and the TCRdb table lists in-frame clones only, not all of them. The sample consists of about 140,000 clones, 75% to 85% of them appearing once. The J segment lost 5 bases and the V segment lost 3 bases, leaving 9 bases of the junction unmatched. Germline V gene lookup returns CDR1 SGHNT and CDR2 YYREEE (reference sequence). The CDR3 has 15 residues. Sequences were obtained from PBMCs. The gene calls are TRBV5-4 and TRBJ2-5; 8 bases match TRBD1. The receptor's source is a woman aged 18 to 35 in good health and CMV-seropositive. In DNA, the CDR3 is TGTGCCAGCAGCTCCGGACAGGGCAGGGCGGAGACCCAGTACTTC. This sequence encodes CASSSGQGRAETQYF. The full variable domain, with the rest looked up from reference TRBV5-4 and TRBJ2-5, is ETGVTQSPTHLIKTRGQQVTLRCSSQSGHNTVSWYQQALGQGPQFIFQYYREEENGRGNFPPRFSGLQFPNYSSELNVNALELDDSALYLCASSSGQGRAETQYFGPGTRLLVL.